This T cell receptor (beta chain) was documented in a study of T-cell memory formation after mild COVID-19. As for the study in general: Clusters of TCRs were largely donor specific. Points from the study as a whole: Unconfirmed was the SARS-CoV-2 specificity of second-wave clones that peaked on day 37. Some clones that responded were present in memory (sampled pre-infection), which suggests cross-reactive memory joined.

There are 15 residues in the CDR3. Germline V gives CDR1 SGHKS, CDR2 YYEKEE (reference sequence). Trimming removed 4 bases at V and 2 bases at J, with 16 bases between. In TCRdb, the 5' RACE reads were re-called with MiXCR into one record per CDR3 protein. This table holds hundreds of thousands of distinct CDR3 sequences, about 20% found once. This clonotype was seen a handful of times. No antigen is known for it. The rearrangement joins TRBV5-5 to TRBJ2-7, with D hard to call. The origin of this receptor is an adult woman who had mild COVID-19 (a few samples of this study predate the infection). Cell type and time point are not known. Sequencing was carried out using PBMCs or a T cell subset sorted from them (not recorded which). Written as DNA, the CDR3 is TGTGCCAGCAGCCCGGTGGGTTCCGGAACCTACGAGCAGTACTTC. Amino acids: CASSPVGSGTYEQYF.